The entry that follows covers one TCR beta chain sequence. Its antigen remains unknown. This sample was included in a study of cytomegalovirus exposure and HLA in healthy donors. TCRdb's copy holds only in-frame clones and misses some; the assay was immunoSEQ multiplex PCR. The data show 150,000 to 200,000 clones, roughly 90% seen once. Study findings and constraints: Clusters of TCRs from the first cohort tended to co-occur in the roughly 120 validation repertoires (as a later analysis found).

The donors were in the approximately 110-subject validation cohort; that cohort was separate from the approximately 670-subject first cohort. This CDR3 region has 16 residues. Germline CDR1 reads MGHRA; CDR2 reads YSYEKL. V gave up 5 bases and J gave up 1 base; unmatched junction bases: 8. The J gene is TRBJ2-1, the V gene TRBV4-1, with 7 nucleotides matching TRBD1. The receptor was isolated from a woman younger than 30 in good health and CMV-seropositive. The sequencing sample was made of PBMCs. For the CDR3, the DNA is TGCGCCAGCAGCTACACCAGGGGGTCATCCTACAATGAGCAGTTCTTC. It translates to CASSYTRGSSYNEQFF.